Sequencing of this T cell receptor (beta chain) was carried out in a study of cytomegalovirus exposure and HLA in healthy donors. Study in general: T cells numbering about 200 million yielded 100 million to 120 million unique TCR beta sequences in an earlier analysis. Most donors, about 82% of around 400 genotyped, fell in the Caucasian-associated ancestry cluster.

Study results and limitations: Cytomegalovirus association was assigned to approximately 180 TCR beta chains. The majority of TCR sequences were rare, yet some public TCRs appeared in many donors.

Researchers ran the PCR with 60 Vbeta and 13 Jbeta primers. Sequenced by immunoSEQ multiplex PCR; TCRdb stores in-frame clones only, minus some. The data hold approximately 76,000 clones, with 70% to 85% observed a single time. As for this clone: The antigen is unknown.

The CDR3 runs 15 residues. The V end lost 5 bases, the J end lost 4 bases, and 12 bases lay between the germline ends. Germline V lookup: CDR1 SGHTA, CDR2 FQGNSA. The TCR was taken from a man under 40 in good health and CMV-seronegative. Input material: PBMCs. The chain uses TRBV7-2 and TRBJ1-6; D is unresolved. The CDR3 protein is CASSPSAGYNSPLHF. CDR3 nucleotides: TGTGCCAGCAGCCCCTCCGCGGGGTATAATTCACCCCTCCACTTT.